This section outlines one T cell receptor (beta chain) sequence together with its context. Its specificity is unknown. The sample belongs to a study of T cells in localized non-small cell lung cancer. Regarding the study as a whole: Uninvolved adjacent lung had the highest recorded T cell clonality, with tumor below it. Researchers found a median roughly 56 of the top 100 tumor clones in adjacent lung. Because sequencing included only one region (of the tumor), heterogeneity remains possible. In the blood, greater T cell density corresponded to longer overall survival.

The CDR3 covers 14 residues. The V end lost 3 bases, the J end lost 2 bases, and 11 bases lay between the germline ends. Per the germline V gene, CDR1 is ENHRY and CDR2 is SYGVKD. The method was immunoSEQ multiplex PCR; TCRdb's version includes in-frame clones alone and lacks a portion of them. Among over 5,000 clones listed, about 50% were seen once. This chain uses TRBV10-3 with TRBJ2-7; maybe TRBD1 (6 bases). The source was lymph node tissue, collected before any cancer treatment. The receptor's source is a male donor older than 55 with stage I squamous cell lung carcinoma. CDR3 amino acids: CAISDYDRPYEQYF. Written as DNA, the CDR3 is TGTGCCATCAGTGACTACGACAGGCCCTACGAGCAGTACTTC.